This is a list of T cell receptor beta chains from one sample in a study of blood T cell repertoires in COVID-19. Sequenced by immunoSEQ multiplex PCR; TCRdb stores in-frame clones only, minus some. The sample lists around 210,000 clones; around three quarters were seen once. The sample was peripheral blood. These receptors were obtained from a woman between 65 and 79 years old with acute or convalescent COVID-19. Each CDR3 is given with its conserved first and last residue. The D gene is left open where the match is weak. The size entry is marked missing in some rows and otherwise reads once, few, many or a size class.

CDR3aa: CASSETWASEAFF
CDR3nt: TGTGCCAGCAGTGAAACTTGGGCCTCCGAAGCTTTCTTT
v_gene: TRBV2
abundance: NA
len: 13
d_gene: NA
j_gene: TRBJ1-1

CDR3aa: CASSPHPQGAQYF
CDR3nt: TGTGCCAGCAGCCCCCATCCCCAGGGGGCCCAGTACTTC
v_gene: TRBV2
abundance: NA
len: 13
d_gene: TRBD1
j_gene: TRBJ2-5

CDR3aa: CAWSVILGGMAEAFF
CDR3nt: TGTGCCTGGAGTGTAATTTTAGGGGGCATGGCTGAAGCTTTCTTT
v_gene: TRBV30
abundance: NA
len: 15
d_gene: TRBD1
j_gene: TRBJ1-1

CDR3aa: CASSEGTGGLYEQYF
CDR3nt: TGTGCCAGCAGTGAGGGGACAGGGGGCCTTTACGAGCAGTACTTC
v_gene: TRBV6-4
abundance: NA
len: 15
d_gene: TRBD1
j_gene: TRBJ2-7

CDR3aa: CASSPNLETQYF
CDR3nt: TGTGCCAGCAGCCCTAATTTAGAGACCCAGTACTTC
v_gene: TRBV11-2
abundance: NA
len: 12
d_gene: NA
j_gene: TRBJ2-5

CDR3aa: CASSGGLAGVTGELFF
CDR3nt: TGCGCCAGCAGCGGGGGACTAGCGGGAGTAACCGGGGAGCTGTTTTTT
v_gene: TRBV5-1
abundance: NA
len: 16
d_gene: TRBD2
j_gene: TRBJ2-2

CDR3aa: CASKVTLNTGELFF
CDR3nt: TGTGCCAGCAAGGTGACTCTGAACACCGGGGAGCTGTTTTTT
v_gene: TRBV2
abundance: NA
len: 14
d_gene: NA
j_gene: TRBJ2-2

CDR3aa: CASSLVSSNQPQHF
CDR3nt: TGTGCCAGCAGTCTCGTAAGCAGCAATCAGCCCCAGCATTTT
v_gene: TRBV2
abundance: NA
len: 14
d_gene: NA
j_gene: TRBJ1-5

CDR3aa: CASSRGTGGEAEAFF
CDR3nt: TGTGCCAGCAGCCGCGGGACAGGGGGCGAGGCTGAAGCTTTCTTT
v_gene: TRBV3-1/TRBV3-2
abundance: NA
len: 15
d_gene: TRBD1
j_gene: TRBJ1-1

CDR3aa: CASSPMDRNTEAFF
CDR3nt: TGTGCCAGCTCACCCATGGACAGGAACACTGAAGCTTTCTTT
v_gene: TRBV18
abundance: NA
len: 14
d_gene: NA
j_gene: TRBJ1-1

CDR3aa: CASDGEGREQYF
CDR3nt: TGTGCCAGCGATGGGGAGGGGCGGGAGCAGTACTTC
v_gene: TRBV2
abundance: NA
len: 12
d_gene: TRBD2
j_gene: TRBJ2-7

CDR3aa: CASSLVFLAGVGEQYF
CDR3nt: TGTGCCAGCAGCTTAGTTTTCCTAGCGGGAGTAGGGGAGCAGTACTTC
v_gene: TRBV7-8
abundance: NA
len: 16
d_gene: TRBD2
j_gene: TRBJ2-7

CDR3aa: CSVTGATTDTQYF
CDR3nt: TGCAGCGTGACAGGGGCGACCACAGATACGCAGTATTTT
v_gene: TRBV29-1
abundance: few
len: 13
d_gene: TRBD1
j_gene: TRBJ2-3

CDR3aa: CASSPQGPLSGNTIYF
CDR3nt: TGTGCCAGCTCACCTCAGGGCCCGCTCTCTGGAAACACCATATATTTT
v_gene: TRBV18
abundance: NA
len: 16
d_gene: NA
j_gene: TRBJ1-3

CDR3aa: CASSSSGSMYEQYF
CDR3nt: TGTGCCAGCAGTTCCAGCGGGAGTATGTACGAGCAGTACTTC
v_gene: TRBV27
abundance: NA
len: 14
d_gene: TRBD2
j_gene: TRBJ2-7

CDR3aa: CASSKVSEDYEQYF
CDR3nt: TGTGCCAGCTCAAAGGTTTCGGAGGACTACGAGCAGTACTTC
v_gene: TRBV18
abundance: NA
len: 14
d_gene: NA
j_gene: TRBJ2-7

CDR3aa: CASSPSGHSYEQYF
CDR3nt: TGCGCCAGCAGCCCGAGCGGCCACTCCTACGAGCAGTACTTC
v_gene: TRBV5-1
abundance: once
len: 14
d_gene: NA
j_gene: TRBJ2-7

CDR3aa: CASSVDRGSSGNTIYF
CDR3nt: TGTGCCAGCAGCGTCGACAGGGGGAGCTCTGGAAACACCATATATTTT
v_gene: TRBV2
abundance: NA
len: 16
d_gene: TRBD1
j_gene: TRBJ1-3

CDR3aa: CASRGTQGVTGELFF
CDR3nt: TGTGCCAGCAGAGGAACACAGGGGGTCACCGGGGAGCTGTTTTTT
v_gene: TRBV2
abundance: once
len: 15
d_gene: TRBD1
j_gene: TRBJ2-2

CDR3aa: CASRASAANTGELFF
CDR3nt: TGTGCCAGCAGGGCTAGCGCGGCGAACACCGGGGAGCTGTTTTTT
v_gene: TRBV6-5
abundance: NA
len: 15
d_gene: NA
j_gene: TRBJ2-2

CDR3aa: CASSLSPGTGDYGYTF
CDR3nt: TGTGCCAGCAGTTTATCCCCCGGGACAGGGGACTATGGCTACACCTTC
v_gene: TRBV28
abundance: NA
len: 16
d_gene: TRBD1
j_gene: TRBJ1-2

CDR3aa: CASSNTIAGANTGELFF
CDR3nt: TGTGCCAGCAGCAATACAATAGCGGGAGCGAACACCGGGGAGCTGTTTTTT
v_gene: TRBV21-1
abundance: NA
len: 17
d_gene: NA
j_gene: TRBJ2-2

CDR3aa: CASSSTGLTEAFF
CDR3nt: TGTGCCAGCAGTTCGACAGGGTTAACTGAAGCTTTCTTT
v_gene: TRBV27
abundance: NA
len: 13
d_gene: TRBD1
j_gene: TRBJ1-1

CDR3aa: CASSLKAGNEQFF
CDR3nt: TGTGCCAGCAGCCTTAAAGCGGGGAATGAGCAGTTCTTC
v_gene: TRBV11-2
abundance: NA
len: 13
d_gene: TRBD2
j_gene: TRBJ2-1

CDR3aa: CASSGTGKWEKLFF
CDR3nt: TGTGCCAGCAGCGGGACAGGGAAATGGGAAAAACTGTTTTTT
v_gene: TRBV5-5
abundance: NA
len: 14
d_gene: TRBD1
j_gene: TRBJ1-4

CDR3aa: CASSEPPLTSGRETQYF
CDR3nt: TGTGCCAGCAGTGAACCGCCGCTGACTAGCGGGAGAGAGACCCAGTACTTC
v_gene: TRBV2
abundance: NA
len: 17
d_gene: TRBD2
j_gene: TRBJ2-5

CDR3aa: CASSYSVGAGQFF
CDR3nt: TGTGCCAGCAGTTACTCAGTTGGGGCAGGGCAGTTCTTC
v_gene: TRBV6-6
abundance: NA
len: 13
d_gene: NA
j_gene: TRBJ2-1

CDR3aa: CASSFQGDYGYTF
CDR3nt: TGTGCCAGCAGTTTTCAGGGGGACTATGGCTACACCTTC
v_gene: TRBV12-3/TRBV12-4
abundance: NA
len: 13
d_gene: TRBD1
j_gene: TRBJ1-2

CDR3aa: CASSIGARSYNEAFF
CDR3nt: TGTGCCAGTAGTATTGGAGCCAGATCGTACAATGAAGCTTTCTTT
v_gene: TRBV19
abundance: few
len: 15
d_gene: NA
j_gene: TRBJ1-1

CDR3aa: CASSYTRDRRNSPLHF
CDR3nt: TGTGCCAGCAGTTACACCCGGGACAGAAGAAATTCACCCCTCCACTTT
v_gene: TRBV6-5
abundance: once
len: 16
d_gene: TRBD1
j_gene: TRBJ1-6

CDR3aa: CASTQGGDSETQYF
CDR3nt: TGTGCCAGCACCCAAGGCGGAGATTCAGAGACCCAGTACTTC
v_gene: TRBV2
abundance: NA
len: 14
d_gene: NA
j_gene: TRBJ2-5

CDR3aa: CASSLSTGQAYEQYF
CDR3nt: TGTGCCAGCAGTTTATCTACAGGCCAGGCCTACGAGCAGTACTTC
v_gene: TRBV28
abundance: NA
len: 15
d_gene: NA
j_gene: TRBJ2-7

CDR3aa: CASSGELAGGTDTQYF
CDR3nt: TGTGCCAGCAGTGGCGAACTAGCGGGAGGCACAGATACGCAGTATTTT
v_gene: TRBV6-4
abundance: NA
len: 16
d_gene: TRBD2
j_gene: TRBJ2-3

CDR3aa: CASSLVGGTGNYEQYF
CDR3nt: TGTGCCAGCAGCTTAGTAGGCGGGACAGGCAATTACGAGCAGTACTTC
v_gene: TRBV11-2
abundance: NA
len: 16
d_gene: TRBD1
j_gene: TRBJ2-7

CDR3aa: CASSLVTGRAYNEQFF
CDR3nt: TGCGCCAGCAGCTTGGTGACAGGTCGCGCCTACAATGAGCAGTTCTTC
v_gene: TRBV5-1
abundance: NA
len: 16
d_gene: NA
j_gene: TRBJ2-1

CDR3aa: CASSERGQLTQHF
CDR3nt: TGTGCCAGCAGTGAAAGGGGGCAATTGACCCAGCATTTT
v_gene: TRBV2
abundance: few
len: 13
d_gene: TRBD1
j_gene: TRBJ1-5

CDR3aa: CASSLAGASPLHF
CDR3nt: TGTGCCAGCAGCTTAGCTGGGGCTTCACCCCTCCACTTT
v_gene: TRBV7-9
abundance: NA
len: 13
d_gene: NA
j_gene: TRBJ1-6

CDR3aa: CASSVGTSGQMETQYF
CDR3nt: TGTGCCAGCAGCGTAGGGACTAGCGGACAAATGGAGACCCAGTACTTC
v_gene: TRBV9
abundance: NA
len: 16
d_gene: TRBD2
j_gene: TRBJ2-5

CDR3aa: CASSRDRGNSPLHF
CDR3nt: TGCGCCAGCAGCCGGGACAGGGGGAATTCACCCCTCCACTTT
v_gene: TRBV5-1
abundance: few
len: 14
d_gene: TRBD1
j_gene: TRBJ1-6

CDR3aa: CASSLYTGGGETQYF
CDR3nt: TGTGCCAGCAGCTTGTACACAGGGGGCGGGGAGACCCAGTACTTC
v_gene: TRBV5-4
abundance: NA
len: 15
d_gene: TRBD1
j_gene: TRBJ2-5

CDR3aa: CASRGGRNEQFF
CDR3nt: TGTGCCAGCAGGGGCGGGAGGAATGAGCAGTTCTTC
v_gene: TRBV25-1
abundance: NA
len: 12
d_gene: TRBD2
j_gene: TRBJ2-1

CDR3aa: CASSKTGIVYGYTF
CDR3nt: TGTGCCAGTAGTAAGACAGGGATTGTCTACGGCTACACCTTC
v_gene: TRBV19
abundance: few
len: 14
d_gene: TRBD1
j_gene: TRBJ1-2

CDR3aa: CASSLAGGLAGEQGEQFF
CDR3nt: TGTGCCAGCAGCTTAGCAGGGGGACTAGCGGGAGAACAGGGTGAGCAGTTCTTC
v_gene: TRBV13
abundance: NA
len: 18
d_gene: TRBD2
j_gene: TRBJ2-1

CDR3aa: CASSLTPTGGNEQYF
CDR3nt: TGCGCCAGCAGCCTAACACCCACAGGGGGCAACGAGCAGTACTTC
v_gene: TRBV5-1
abundance: NA
len: 15
d_gene: TRBD1
j_gene: TRBJ2-7

CDR3aa: CASSLFGTGELFF
CDR3nt: TGTGCCAGCAGCTTATTCGGCACCGGGGAGCTGTTTTTT
v_gene: TRBV7-3
abundance: NA
len: 13
d_gene: NA
j_gene: TRBJ2-2

CDR3aa: CASSIGGRGSADTQYF
CDR3nt: TGTGCCAGTAGTATAGGGGGCAGGGGTTCGGCAGATACGCAGTATTTT
v_gene: TRBV19
abundance: NA
len: 16
d_gene: NA
j_gene: TRBJ2-3

CDR3aa: CASSQGPSAYNEQFF
CDR3nt: TGTGCCAGCAGCCAAGGCCCTAGCGCGTACAATGAGCAGTTCTTC
v_gene: TRBV14
abundance: NA
len: 15
d_gene: NA
j_gene: TRBJ2-1

CDR3aa: CASSPSTSGRAGHEQFF
CDR3nt: TGTGCCAGCAGCCCCTCGACTAGCGGGAGGGCCGGGCATGAGCAGTTCTTC
v_gene: TRBV5-4
abundance: NA
len: 17
d_gene: TRBD2
j_gene: TRBJ2-1

CDR3aa: CASSAPPVHEQYF
CDR3nt: TGTGCCAGCAGTGCCCCCCCAGTCCACGAGCAGTACTTC
v_gene: TRBV28
abundance: NA
len: 13
d_gene: NA
j_gene: TRBJ2-7

CDR3aa: CASSEVLGTDTQYF
CDR3nt: TGTGCCAGCAGTGAAGTTTTAGGCACAGATACGCAGTATTTT
v_gene: TRBV2
abundance: once
len: 14
d_gene: NA
j_gene: TRBJ2-3

CDR3aa: CASSNSRDRSNEKLFF
CDR3nt: TGTGCCAGCAGCAACAGCCGGGACAGAAGTAATGAAAAACTGTTTTTT
v_gene: TRBV5-5
abundance: few
len: 16
d_gene: TRBD1
j_gene: TRBJ1-4

CDR3aa: CASSYGQAIYNSPLHF
CDR3nt: TGTGCCAGCAGTTACGGTCAGGCCATCTATAATTCACCCCTCCACTTT
v_gene: TRBV6-5
abundance: few
len: 16
d_gene: NA
j_gene: TRBJ1-6

CDR3aa: CASSPPGVSYNEQFF
CDR3nt: TGTGCCAGCAGCCCCCCCGGAGTATCCTACAATGAGCAGTTCTTC
v_gene: TRBV7-3
abundance: NA
len: 15
d_gene: NA
j_gene: TRBJ2-1

CDR3aa: CTSSRGRGRSSYEQYF
CDR3nt: TGCACCAGCAGCCGCGGCCGCGGGAGGAGCTCCTACGAGCAGTACTTC
v_gene: TRBV1
abundance: once
len: 16
d_gene: NA
j_gene: TRBJ2-7

CDR3aa: CSAWGGGETQYF
CDR3nt: TGCAGCGCCTGGGGCGGTGGGGAGACCCAGTACTTC
v_gene: TRBV29-1
abundance: NA
len: 12
d_gene: NA
j_gene: TRBJ2-5

CDR3aa: CASRRAGGLNEKLFF
CDR3nt: TGTGCCAGCCGGAGGGCGGGAGGCCTTAATGAAAAACTGTTTTTT
v_gene: TRBV27
abundance: NA
len: 15
d_gene: NA
j_gene: TRBJ1-4

CDR3aa: CASSLDSSYNSPLHF
CDR3nt: TGCGCCAGCAGCTTGGACAGCTCCTATAATTCACCCCTCCACTTT
v_gene: TRBV5-1
abundance: NA
len: 15
d_gene: NA
j_gene: TRBJ1-6

CDR3aa: CASSRDSYGYTF
CDR3nt: TGTGCCAGCAGCCGAGACAGTTATGGCTACACCTTC
v_gene: TRBV3-1/TRBV3-2
abundance: NA
len: 12
d_gene: NA
j_gene: TRBJ1-2

CDR3aa: CASSTEGGPSYEQYF
CDR3nt: TGTGCCAGCAGCACCGAAGGGGGCCCTTCCTACGAGCAGTACTTC
v_gene: TRBV7-9
abundance: few
len: 15
d_gene: TRBD1
j_gene: TRBJ2-7